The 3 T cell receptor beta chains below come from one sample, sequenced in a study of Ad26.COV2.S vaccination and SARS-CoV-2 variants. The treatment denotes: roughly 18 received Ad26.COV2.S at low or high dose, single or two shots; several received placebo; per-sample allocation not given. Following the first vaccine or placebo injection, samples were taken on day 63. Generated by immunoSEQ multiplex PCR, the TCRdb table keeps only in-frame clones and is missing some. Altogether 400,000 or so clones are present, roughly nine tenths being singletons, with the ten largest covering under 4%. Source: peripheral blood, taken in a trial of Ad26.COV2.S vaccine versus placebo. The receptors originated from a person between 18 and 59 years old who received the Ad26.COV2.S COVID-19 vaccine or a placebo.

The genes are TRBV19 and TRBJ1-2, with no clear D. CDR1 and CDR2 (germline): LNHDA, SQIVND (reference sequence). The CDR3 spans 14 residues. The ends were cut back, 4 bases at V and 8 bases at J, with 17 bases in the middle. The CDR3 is CASSTQTQFGGYTF. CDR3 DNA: TGTGCCAGTAGTACCCAGACCCAATTCGGGGGCTACACCTTC.

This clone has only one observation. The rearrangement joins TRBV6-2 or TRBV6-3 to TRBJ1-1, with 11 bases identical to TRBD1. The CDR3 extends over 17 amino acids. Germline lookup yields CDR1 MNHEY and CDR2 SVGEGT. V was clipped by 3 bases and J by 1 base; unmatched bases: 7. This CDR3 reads CASSYPLGQGANTEAFF. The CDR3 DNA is TGTGCCAGCAGTTATCCCCTTGGACAGGGGGCGAACACTGAAGCTTTCTTT.

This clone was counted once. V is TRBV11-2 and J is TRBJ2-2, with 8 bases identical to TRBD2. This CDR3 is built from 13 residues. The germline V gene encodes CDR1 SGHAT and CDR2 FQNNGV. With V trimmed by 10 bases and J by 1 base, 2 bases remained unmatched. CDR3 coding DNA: TGTGCCACCGGGGGGGTGAACACCGGGGAGCTGTTTTTT. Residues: CATGGVNTGELFF. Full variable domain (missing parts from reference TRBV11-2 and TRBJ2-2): EAGVAQSPRYKIIEKRQSVAFWCNPISGHATLYWYQQILGQGPKLLIQFQNNGVVDDSQLPKDRFSAERLKGVDSTLKIQPAKLEDSAVYLCATGGVNTGELFFGEGSRLTVL.